This note documents a single TCR beta chain sequence. This entry is derived from a study of blood T cell repertoires in COVID-19. At the level of the study: The United States, Italy and Spain supplied acute and convalescent COVID-19 samples. The analysed material was cDNA or gDNA that came from T cells, B-cell-depleted T cells, or PBMCs.

The table came from immunoSEQ multiplex PCR; TCRdb's copy has only in-frame clones and leaves some out. The table has around 140,000 clones, approximately 88% seen once. The receptor comes from a woman in her 50s with acute or convalescent COVID-19. The sample was peripheral blood.

The CDR3 bases are TGTGCCATACGGGGGGACAGGGACCCCAATGAGCAGTTCTTC. Translation: CAIRGDRDPNEQFF. The chain links TRBV10-3 to TRBJ2-1, with 9 nucleotides matching TRBD1. The CDR3 is made up of 14 amino acids. J gave up 6 bases and V 9 bases, and 9 bases lay outside the gene matches. CDR1 is ENHRY, CDR2 SYGVKD, per germline.